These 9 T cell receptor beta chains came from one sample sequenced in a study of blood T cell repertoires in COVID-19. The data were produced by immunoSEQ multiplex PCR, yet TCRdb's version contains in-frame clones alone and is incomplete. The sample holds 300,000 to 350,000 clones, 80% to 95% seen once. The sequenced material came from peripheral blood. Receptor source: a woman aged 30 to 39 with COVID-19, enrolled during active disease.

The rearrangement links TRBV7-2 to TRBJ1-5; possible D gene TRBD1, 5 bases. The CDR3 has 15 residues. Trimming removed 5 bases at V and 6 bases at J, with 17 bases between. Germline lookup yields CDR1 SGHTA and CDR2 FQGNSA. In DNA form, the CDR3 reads TGTGCCAGCAGCCAGAGAGTGGGGCTTAGTCAGCCCCAGCATTTT. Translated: CASSQRVGLSQPQHF.

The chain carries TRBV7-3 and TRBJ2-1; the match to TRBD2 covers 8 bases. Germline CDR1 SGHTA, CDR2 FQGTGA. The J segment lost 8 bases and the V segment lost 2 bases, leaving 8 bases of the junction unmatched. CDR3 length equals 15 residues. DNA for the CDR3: TGTGCCAGCAGCTTAGCGGGAGGAGCCGTCGATGAGCAGTTCTTC. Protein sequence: CASSLAGGAVDEQFF.

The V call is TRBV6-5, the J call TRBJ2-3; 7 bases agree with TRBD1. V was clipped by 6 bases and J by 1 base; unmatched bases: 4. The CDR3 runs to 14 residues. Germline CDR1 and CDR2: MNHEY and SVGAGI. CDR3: CASRFGQGTDTQYF. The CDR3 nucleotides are TGTGCCAGCAGGTTCGGACAGGGCACAGATACGCAGTATTTT.

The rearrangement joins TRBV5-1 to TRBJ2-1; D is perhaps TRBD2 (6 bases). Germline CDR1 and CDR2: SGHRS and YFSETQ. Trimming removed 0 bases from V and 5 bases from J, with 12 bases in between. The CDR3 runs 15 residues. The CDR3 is CASSLEEGRNNEQFF. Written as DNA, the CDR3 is TGCGCCAGCAGCTTGGAGGAGGGCCGAAACAATGAGCAGTTCTTC.

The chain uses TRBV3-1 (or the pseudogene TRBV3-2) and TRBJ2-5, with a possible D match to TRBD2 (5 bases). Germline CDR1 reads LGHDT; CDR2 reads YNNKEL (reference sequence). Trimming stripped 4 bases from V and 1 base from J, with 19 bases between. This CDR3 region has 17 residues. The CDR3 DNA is TGTGCCAGCAGCCGAAAGTCAACCCTCGCGGGCCAAGAGACCCAGTACTTC. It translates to CASSRKSTLAGQETQYF.

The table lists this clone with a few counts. This chain's CDR3 is CASSYGQGNQPQHF. The CDR3 region has the DNA TGTGCCAGCAGTTACGGACAGGGCAATCAGCCCCAGCATTTT. The chain joins TRBV6-6 to TRBJ1-5; TRBD1 aligns across 7 bases. This CDR3 region has 14 residues. Trimming cost V 2 bases and J 2 bases; bases outside gene matches: 0. From germline, CDR1 is MNHNY and CDR2 SVGAGI (reference sequence).

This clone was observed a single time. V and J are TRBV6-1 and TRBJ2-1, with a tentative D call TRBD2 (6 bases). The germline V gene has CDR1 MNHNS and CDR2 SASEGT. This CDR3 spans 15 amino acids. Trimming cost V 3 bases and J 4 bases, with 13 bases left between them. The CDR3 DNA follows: TGTGCCAGCAGTGAGATGGCGGGGAGTTACAATGAGCAGTTCTTC. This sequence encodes CASSEMAGSYNEQFF.

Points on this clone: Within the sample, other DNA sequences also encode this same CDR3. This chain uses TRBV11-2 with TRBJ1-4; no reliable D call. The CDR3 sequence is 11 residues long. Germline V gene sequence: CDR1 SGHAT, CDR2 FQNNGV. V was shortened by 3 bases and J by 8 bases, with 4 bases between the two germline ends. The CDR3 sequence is CASSLREKLFF. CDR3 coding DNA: TGTGCCAGCAGCTTGCGGGAAAAACTGTTTTTT.

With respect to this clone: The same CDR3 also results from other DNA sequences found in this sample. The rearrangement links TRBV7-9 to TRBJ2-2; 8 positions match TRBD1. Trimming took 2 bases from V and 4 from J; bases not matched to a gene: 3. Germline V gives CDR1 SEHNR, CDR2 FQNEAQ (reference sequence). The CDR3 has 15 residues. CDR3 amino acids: CASSLRTGSTGELFF. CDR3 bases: TGTGCCAGCAGCTTAAGGACAGGGAGCACCGGGGAGCTGTTTTTT.